This is a list of T cell receptor beta chains from one sample in a study of shared clonotypes between healthy human individuals. TCRdb keeps only in-frame clones here, not all; method: immunoSEQ multiplex PCR. Among 760,000 or so clones listed, about 96% were seen once. The sample was naive CD8+ T cells sorted from blood. The receptors shown here come from a man younger than 40 in good health. CDR3s include the opening cysteine and the closing phenylalanine or tryptophan. A D gene is named only where the DNA matches it firmly. Clone size is given for some rows only: seen once, a few or many times, or a class if the clone is expanded.

cdr3_nt: TGTGCCAGCAGTGGACAGGGGGTGAATGAGCAGTTCTTC; cdr3_aa: CASSGQGVNEQFF; v_call: TRBV7-9; j_call: TRBJ2-1; clone_size: -; d_call: TRBD1
cdr3_nt: TGTGCCAGCAGTCCCCAGACGGGCAATCAGCCCCAGCATTTT; cdr3_aa: CASSPQTGNQPQHF; v_call: TRBV27; j_call: TRBJ1-5; clone_size: -; d_call: -
cdr3_nt: TGCGCCAGCAGCCACGGAGGAAAATATGGCTACACCTTC; cdr3_aa: CASSHGGKYGYTF; v_call: TRBV4-1; j_call: TRBJ1-2; clone_size: once; d_call: -
cdr3_nt: TGTGCCAGCAGTTTCTGGGCGGGAGGGCCAGGGGAGCAGTACTTC; cdr3_aa: CASSFWAGGPGEQYF; v_call: TRBV28; j_call: TRBJ2-7; clone_size: -; d_call: TRBD2
cdr3_nt: TGTGCCAGTACCACCCACAGGCTTCGGGGGCAGCCCCAGCATTTT; cdr3_aa: CASTTHRLRGQPQHF; v_call: TRBV19; j_call: TRBJ1-5; clone_size: -; d_call: -
cdr3_nt: TGTGCCAGCAGCTCACAGGGGCGGGAGTCCCGTTTGGCGCCCGGGGAGCTGTTTTTT; cdr3_aa: CASSSQGRESRLAPGELFF; v_call: TRBV5-5; j_call: TRBJ2-2; clone_size: -; d_call: -
cdr3_nt: TGTGCCAGCAGCACCGGACCTACTACAAATCAGCCCCAGCATTTT; cdr3_aa: CASSTGPTTNQPQHF; v_call: TRBV5-4; j_call: TRBJ1-5; clone_size: -; d_call: -
cdr3_nt: TGTGCCAGCAGTTTATCAACTAGCAACGAGCAGTACTTC; cdr3_aa: CASSLSTSNEQYF; v_call: TRBV27; j_call: TRBJ2-7; clone_size: -; d_call: -
cdr3_nt: TGTGCCAGCAGCGAGGGACAGGGGCCCGGGGAGCTGTTTTTT; cdr3_aa: CASSEGQGPGELFF; v_call: TRBV11-3; j_call: TRBJ2-2; clone_size: once; d_call: TRBD1
cdr3_nt: TGTGCCACCAGCACCAGGACTAGCCACCCTTCTGATACGCAGTATTTT; cdr3_aa: CATSTRTSHPSDTQYF; v_call: TRBV15; j_call: TRBJ2-3; clone_size: -; d_call: TRBD2
cdr3_nt: TGCGCCAGCAGCGGCTCCTACGAGCAGTACTTC; cdr3_aa: CASSGSYEQYF; v_call: TRBV5-1; j_call: TRBJ2-7; clone_size: -; d_call: -
cdr3_nt: TGTGCCAGCAGTTCGGCTAGCGGGAGTTCTCGAGAGACCCAGTACTTC; cdr3_aa: CASSSASGSSRETQYF; v_call: TRBV28; j_call: TRBJ2-5; clone_size: -; d_call: TRBD2
cdr3_nt: TGCGCCAGCAGCCGGACTAGCGGGATATCTGAGGAGCAGTACTTC; cdr3_aa: CASSRTSGISEEQYF; v_call: TRBV4-3; j_call: TRBJ2-7; clone_size: -; d_call: TRBD2
cdr3_nt: TGTGCCAGCAGCTCGGCGGACGGCTACGAGCAGTACTTC; cdr3_aa: CASSSADGYEQYF; v_call: TRBV7-9; j_call: TRBJ2-7; clone_size: -; d_call: -
cdr3_nt: TGCGCCAGCAGCCAAGATCGGGGGTCCTACGAGCAGTACTTC; cdr3_aa: CASSQDRGSYEQYF; v_call: TRBV4-3; j_call: TRBJ2-7; clone_size: -; d_call: -
cdr3_nt: TGTGCCAGCAGCTTGGATTGGGGTGCCGGAAACACCATATATTTT; cdr3_aa: CASSLDWGAGNTIYF; v_call: TRBV5-8; j_call: TRBJ1-3; clone_size: -; d_call: -
cdr3_nt: TGTGCCAGCAGCGACAGGCTAATTCACGAGCAGTACTTC; cdr3_aa: CASSDRLIHEQYF; v_call: TRBV7-2; j_call: TRBJ2-7; clone_size: -; d_call: -
cdr3_nt: TGTGCCAGCAGCCCTCCTGTGGACAGGGGTTCCTACGAGCAGTACTTC; cdr3_aa: CASSPPVDRGSYEQYF; v_call: TRBV28; j_call: TRBJ2-7; clone_size: -; d_call: TRBD1
cdr3_nt: TGTGCCAGCAGCTCGCACAGGACTAGCGGCTCCTACGAGCAGTACTTC; cdr3_aa: CASSSHRTSGSYEQYF; v_call: TRBV7-9; j_call: TRBJ2-7; clone_size: -; d_call: TRBD2
cdr3_nt: TGTGCCAGCAGCGAACCTGGACAGGGCCCACTCTACAATGAGCAGTTCTTC; cdr3_aa: CASSEPGQGPLYNEQFF; v_call: TRBV9; j_call: TRBJ2-1; clone_size: -; d_call: TRBD1
cdr3_nt: TGTGCCAGCAGCTTAGACCCCTCTTCGGCAGATACGCAGTATTTT; cdr3_aa: CASSLDPSSADTQYF; v_call: TRBV7-8; j_call: TRBJ2-3; clone_size: -; d_call: -
cdr3_nt: TGTGCCAGCAGTCCTGGACTAGCGGAAACCTACGAGCAGTACTTC; cdr3_aa: CASSPGLAETYEQYF; v_call: TRBV27; j_call: TRBJ2-7; clone_size: -; d_call: TRBD2
cdr3_nt: TGTGCCAGCAGTGGAGGGACAGGGGCCCGCCAGCCCCAGCATTTT; cdr3_aa: CASSGGTGARQPQHF; v_call: TRBV6-6; j_call: TRBJ1-5; clone_size: -; d_call: TRBD1
cdr3_nt: TGTGCCTGGAGTGGGGCGGGAGGAGCAGATACGCAGTATTTT; cdr3_aa: CAWSGAGGADTQYF; v_call: TRBV30; j_call: TRBJ2-3; clone_size: -; d_call: TRBD2
cdr3_nt: TGTGCCAGCAGCCAAGACGAACGGGCTATTTACGCCGATGAGCAGTTCTTC; cdr3_aa: CASSQDERAIYADEQFF; v_call: TRBV14; j_call: TRBJ2-1; clone_size: -; d_call: -
cdr3_nt: TGTGCCAGCAGTTTATTGGTTGCGCACGAAAAACTGTTTTTT; cdr3_aa: CASSLLVAHEKLFF; v_call: TRBV28; j_call: TRBJ1-4; clone_size: -; d_call: -
cdr3_nt: TGTGCCAGCAGCTTACCGGGATGGTCTTCGGAGCAGTACTTC; cdr3_aa: CASSLPGWSSEQYF; v_call: TRBV5-4; j_call: TRBJ2-7; clone_size: -; d_call: -
cdr3_nt: TGTGCCAGCAGCGGTCGGACTAGCGGGAGGCCGGGAAACGAGCAGTACTTC; cdr3_aa: CASSGRTSGRPGNEQYF; v_call: TRBV7-8; j_call: TRBJ2-7; clone_size: -; d_call: TRBD2
cdr3_nt: TGTGCCAGCAGCTCCGGACTAGCGGGATCTTGGACCCAGTACTTC; cdr3_aa: CASSSGLAGSWTQYF; v_call: TRBV7-9; j_call: TRBJ2-5; clone_size: -; d_call: TRBD2
cdr3_nt: TGTGCCAGCAGCCAAGGATTGGCGGGCGAGAACACCGGGGAGCTGTTTTTT; cdr3_aa: CASSQGLAGENTGELFF; v_call: TRBV14; j_call: TRBJ2-2; clone_size: -; d_call: -
cdr3_nt: TGTGCCAGCAGCGTAGGGACAGGGAAGGGTCAGCCCCAGCATTTT; cdr3_aa: CASSVGTGKGQPQHF; v_call: TRBV9; j_call: TRBJ1-5; clone_size: -; d_call: TRBD1
cdr3_nt: TGTGCCAGCAGTTTAAGAGGGGCTGGGGCCAACGTCCTGACTTTC; cdr3_aa: CASSLRGAGANVLTF; v_call: TRBV28; j_call: TRBJ2-6; clone_size: -; d_call: -
cdr3_nt: TGTGCCAGCAGCCTGGGGGGACTAGGGGACGAGCAGTACTTC; cdr3_aa: CASSLGGLGDEQYF; v_call: TRBV9; j_call: TRBJ2-7; clone_size: -; d_call: TRBD2
cdr3_nt: TGTGCCAGCAGTTTAAACAGGGGATCCCACGAGCAGTACTTC; cdr3_aa: CASSLNRGSHEQYF; v_call: TRBV27; j_call: TRBJ2-7; clone_size: -; d_call: TRBD1
cdr3_nt: TGTGCCAGCAGCTTAAAGCGGGATCGGCAAGAGACCCAGTACTTC; cdr3_aa: CASSLKRDRQETQYF; v_call: TRBV7-7; j_call: TRBJ2-5; clone_size: -; d_call: TRBD2
cdr3_nt: TGTGCCAGCATGGGACTCAACAATGAGCAGTTCTTC; cdr3_aa: CASMGLNNEQFF; v_call: TRBV7-9; j_call: TRBJ2-1; clone_size: -; d_call: -
cdr3_nt: TGCAGCGTTGATGGACTAGCGGGATACAATGAGCAGTTCTTC; cdr3_aa: CSVDGLAGYNEQFF; v_call: TRBV29-1; j_call: TRBJ2-1; clone_size: -; d_call: TRBD2
cdr3_nt: TGTGCCAGCCAGGACGAGACTAAAAACATTCAGTACTTC; cdr3_aa: CASQDETKNIQYF; v_call: TRBV28; j_call: TRBJ2-4; clone_size: -; d_call: -
cdr3_nt: TGTGCCTGGACGGGGGATGGCTACACCTTC; cdr3_aa: CAWTGDGYTF; v_call: TRBV30; j_call: TRBJ1-2; clone_size: -; d_call: -
cdr3_nt: TGTGCCAGCAGCCCACCCGGTCCAAACAATGAGCAGTTCTTC; cdr3_aa: CASSPPGPNNEQFF; v_call: TRBV7-9; j_call: TRBJ2-1; clone_size: once; d_call: -
cdr3_nt: TGTGCCAGCAGCCAAGGATTTGTGACAGGGGGCTTCACTGAAGCTTTCTTT; cdr3_aa: CASSQGFVTGGFTEAFF; v_call: TRBV14; j_call: TRBJ1-1; clone_size: -; d_call: TRBD1
cdr3_nt: TGCAGCGTGACCTCCAACCTATACGAGCAGTACTTC; cdr3_aa: CSVTSNLYEQYF; v_call: TRBV29-1; j_call: TRBJ2-7; clone_size: -; d_call: -
cdr3_nt: TGTGCCAGCAGCTTAGCCCGGGGACTAGCATCTTACGAGCAGTACTTC; cdr3_aa: CASSLARGLASYEQYF; v_call: TRBV7-9; j_call: TRBJ2-7; clone_size: -; d_call: TRBD2